The 22 T cell receptor beta chains listed next were all sequenced from one sample in a study of tumor and adjacent non-tumor tissue in lung cancer. No cell sorting was done before RNA was extracted from the tissue. More than 3 cm separated this lung sample from the edge of the tumor. TCRbeta libraries were built with three rounds of nested PCR, modified from ARM-PCR. TCRdb called the multiplex PCR reads again in MiXCR, with one record for every CDR3 protein. This table holds over 80,000 distinct CDR3 sequences, around three quarters found once. The sample was distant non-tumor lung tissue. The receptor source for this set is a woman between 50 and 59 years old with non-small cell lung cancer.

This clonotype was seen a handful of times. CDR3 sequence reads: CASSGAREDNEQFF. Here the CDR3 DNA reads TGTGCCAGCAGCGGGGCCCGGGAGGACAATGAGCAGTTCTTC. The rearrangement uses TRBV9 and TRBJ2-1, with 7 bases aligning to TRBD2. This CDR3 contains 14 residues. The germline V gene has CDR1 SGDLS and CDR2 YYNGEE. Trimming at V came to 3 bases and at J to 5 bases, leaving 5 bases not matched to a gene.

The V call is TRBV6-4, the J call TRBJ2-1; D uncertain. The V end lost 6 bases, the J end lost 9 bases, and 18 bases lay between the germline ends. The germline CDR1 and CDR2 sequences are MRHNA and SNTAGT. This CDR3 region has 14 residues. The CDR3 loop reads CASSPDGPGGEQFF. CDR3 bases: TGTGCCAGCAGCCCCGATGGACCAGGCGGTGAGCAGTTCTTC.

The chain links TRBV11-3 to TRBJ2-7, with D possibly TRBD1 on 5 matching bases. Germline V lookup: CDR1 SGHNT, CDR2 YENEEA. The germline V and J ends were trimmed by 5 bases and 9 bases, with 14 bases remaining between them. This CDR3 is 12 amino acids long. As DNA, the CDR3 is TGTGCCAGCAGCCAGGGCAACGGCAGGCAGTACTTC. It is translated as CASSQGNGRQYF.

Turning to this clonotype: Relative to the germline gene, one junction end is altered; a read error may explain this. This sequence joins TRBV29-1 and TRBJ2-2, with 11 bases identical to TRBD2. Germline V lookup: CDR1 SQVTM, CDR2 ANQGSEA. There are 18 residues in the CDR3. The DNA of the CDR3 is TGCATCGTTGAAGATGGAGAAACTAGCGGGAGTTTTCCCGGGGAGCTGTTTTTT. Its translation is CIVEDGETSGSFPGELFF.

DNA for the CDR3: TGTGCCAGCAGGCACGCCCACGGGACAGGGGGGAATGAGCAGTTCTTC. It is translated as CASRHAHGTGGNEQFF. This sequence joins TRBV14 and TRBJ2-1, with 11 bases matching TRBD1. J was trimmed by 7 bases and V by 6 bases; bases with no gene match: 11. Germline-derived CDR1 and CDR2 are SGHDN and FVKESK. The CDR3 loop spans 16 amino acids.

For this clonotype: A single base separates this from a much larger clone, so it may be a read error. This chain uses TRBV5-1 with TRBJ2-1; TRBD1 aligns across 7 bases. Germline V gives CDR1 SGHRS, CDR2 YFSETQ. The CDR3 is 14 residues long. V gave up 4 bases and J gave up 9 bases; unmatched junction bases: 10. DNA of the CDR3: TGCGCCAGCAGCGTATTGGACAGGAAGACTGAGCAGTTCTTC. Amino acids: CASSVLDRKTEQFF.

This clonotype was recorded only once. The CDR3 sequence: CARSPFGQGIGANVLTF. The CDR3 region has the DNA TGCGCAAGAAGCCCCTTCGGACAGGGGATTGGGGCCAACGTCCTGACTTTC. This rearrangement joins TRBV5-1 to TRBJ2-6; 9 nucleotides match TRBD1. The germline CDR1 and CDR2 sequences are SGHRS and YFSETQ. This CDR3 region has 17 residues. Drawing the rest from reference TRBV5-1 and TRBJ2-6, the complete variable domain is KAGVTQTPRYLIKTRGQQVTLSCSPISGHRSVSWYQQTPGQGLQFLFEYFSETQRNKGNFPGRFSGRQFSNSRSEMNVSTLELGDSALYLCARSPFGQGIGANVLTFGAGSRLTVL.

This clonotype was seen more than once but under ten times. The J gene is TRBJ2-7, the V gene TRBV11-2, with 15 bases aligning to TRBD2. This CDR3 is built from 17 residues. The germline V gene has CDR1 SGHAT and CDR2 FQNNGV. The CDR3 spells CTSSPWTSGRALWEQYF. The DNA of the CDR3 is TGTACTAGCAGCCCCTGGACTAGCGGGAGGGCATTGTGGGAGCAGTACTTC.

Regarding this clonotype: A read error may produce the germline difference seen at one junction end. The chain employs TRBV29-1 and TRBJ1-1, with D perhaps matching TRBD1 (5 bases). The CDR3 runs to 14 residues. Germline loops: CDR1 SQVTM, CDR2 ANQGSEA. The CDR3 nucleotides read TGCTGCGGCACAGGCCCCGGGGTGAACACTGAATCTTTCTTT. It yields the protein CCGTGPGVNTESFF. Using reference TRBV29-1 and TRBJ1-1 for the parts outside the CDR3, the full variable domain is SAVISQKPSRDICQRGTSLTIQCQVDSQVTMMFWYRQQPGQSLTLIATANQGSEATYESGFVIDKFPISRPNLTFSTLTVSNMSPEDSSIYLCCGTGPGVNTESFFGQGTRLTVV.

The gene calls are TRBV12-3 or TRBV12-4 and TRBJ1-1; possible D gene TRBD1, 6 bases. This CDR3 has 14 amino acids. Trimming pared 3 bases from V and 5 bases from J, leaving 13 bases between. The CDR3 DNA follows: TGTGCCAGCAGTTTTTTTGGACAGAATACTGAAGCTTTCTTT. This encodes CASSFFGQNTEAFF.

As concerns this clonotype: Sequence at one end of the junction differs from germline and may be a read error. The genes are TRBV6-6 and TRBJ2-7; no firm D call. Germline loops: CDR1 MNHNY, CDR2 SVGAGI (reference sequence). The CDR3 covers 15 residues. DNA of the CDR3: TGTGCCACCAGTTACGGCAGCGTGAGCTCCTACGAGCAGTATTTC. Its translation: CATSYGSVSSYEQYF.

In the case of this clonotype: An end of the junction differs from the germline gene, which may be a read error. The CDR3 loop is CASSGGQGDTGELFF. CDR3 DNA: TGCGCCAGCAGTGGCGGACAGGGGGACACCGGGGAGCTGTTTTTT. This chain links TRBV6-1 with TRBJ2-2; 10 bases fit TRBD1. This CDR3 is built from 15 residues. Germline CDR1 MNHNS, CDR2 SASEGT.

The chain carries TRBV7-2 and TRBJ1-2; D uncertain. This CDR3 has 13 residues. Germline CDR1 SGHTA, CDR2 FQGNSA. The CDR3 nucleotides read TGTGTCATCACTCGCCGGATTAACTATGGCTACACCTTC. This encodes CVITRRINYGYTF.

This clonotype came up many times. The chain is built from TRBV5-6 and TRBJ2-3, with D hard to call. V dropped 2 bases and J dropped 3 bases, with 7 bases sitting between them. The CDR3 sequence is 13 residues long. Germline CDR1 reads SGHDT; CDR2 reads YYEEEE. The CDR3 here is CASSFQVTDTQYF. As DNA, the CDR3 is TGTGCCAGCAGCTTCCAAGTGACAGATACGCAGTATTTT.

Concerning this clonotype itself: A much larger clone lies a single base off, so this may be a read error. The chain links TRBV7-9 to TRBJ1-1; the D gene is possibly TRBD1 (6 bases). Germline CDR1 reads SEHNR; CDR2 reads FQNEAQ (reference sequence). Trimming stripped 7 bases from V and 1 base from J, with 19 bases between. The CDR3 covers 16 residues. CDR3 DNA sequence: TGTGCCAGCAACCAGTCCGGGGGCGGCGCGAACACTGAAGCTTTCTTT. Its translation is CASNQSGGGANTEAFF. Full variable domain (outside the CDR3, taken from reference TRBV7-9 and TRBJ1-1): DTGVSQNPRHKITKRGQNVTFRCDPISEHNRLYWYRQTLGQGPEFLTYFQNEAQLEKSRLLSDRFSAERPKGSFSTLEIQRTEQGDSAMYLCASNQSGGGANTEAFFGQGTRLTVV.

On this clonotype: The junction differs from germline at one of its ends, possibly a read error. The chain links TRBV5-6 to TRBJ2-3; D unclear. CDR1 and CDR2 (germline): SGHDT, YYEEEE. The CDR3 length is 14 residues. The CDR3 loop reads CASGLVRYADTQYF. The CDR3 nucleotides are TGTGCCAGCGGCTTGGTGAGGTACGCAGATACGCAGTATTTT.

The chain joins TRBV6-2 or TRBV6-3 to TRBJ2-3, with D possibly matching TRBD2 (6 bases). The V gene lost 5 bases and the J gene lost 3 bases, with 12 bases spanning the gap. The CDR3 covers 14 residues. CDR1 MNHEY and CDR2 SVGEGT come from the germline V gene. The CDR3 sequence is CASSGLARTDTQYF. CDR3 bases: TGTGCCAGCAGTGGGCTAGCGAGAACAGATACGCAGTATTTT.

There are many counts of this clonotype. The chain is built from TRBV5-6 and TRBJ1-3; TRBD1 is a possible D gene (6 bases). Trimming removed 0 bases at V and 3 bases at J, with 13 bases between. The CDR3 runs to 16 residues. Germline assignment: CDR1 SGHDT and CDR2 YYEEEE. CDR3 in amino acids: CASSLGLRTDGNTIYF. CDR3 in DNA: TGTGCCAGCAGCTTGGGGCTCAGGACAGATGGAAACACCATATATTTT.

For this clonotype: The junction and the germline gene differ at one end; a read error may be behind it. V and J are TRBV28 and TRBJ2-2; 9 positions agree with TRBD2. The CDR3 loop spans 14 amino acids. Per germline, CDR1 MDHEN and CDR2 SYDVKM. CDR3 in amino acids: CAGSRTSAAAELFF. The CDR3 region has the DNA TGTGCCGGCAGTCGGACTAGCGCTGCCGCGGAGCTGTTTTTT.

About this clonotype itself: The conserved final phenylalanine or tryptophan is absent from the CDR3, which likely points to a read error. The chain combines TRBV29-1 with TRBJ2-5, with D unclear. Per germline, CDR1 SQVTM and CDR2 ANQGSEA. This CDR3 spans 14 amino acids. V was trimmed by 6 bases and J by 4 bases, leaving 18 bases between them. The CDR3, as DNA: TGCAGCGTCGAGGACGGCTCAATCCTAGAGACCCAGTACTAC. Its protein is CSVEDGSILETQYY.

As to this clonotype: A much larger clone sits a single nucleotide away, making a read error possible. V gene TRBV14 combines with J gene TRBJ2-2; tentatively, D is TRBD2 (6 bases). The CDR3 loop spans 13 amino acids. Germline CDR1 and CDR2: SGHDN and FVKESK. CDR3 coding DNA: TGTGCCAACAGCCCGACTAGGACCGGGGAGCTGTTTTTT. Amino acids: CANSPTRTGELFF.

About this clonotype itself: One end of the junction fails to match germline, which may point to a read error. This chain links TRBV6-6 with TRBJ2-3, with a weak D call TRBD1 (5 bases). CDR3 length equals 14 residues. CDR1 is MNHNY and CDR2 is SVGAGI in the germline V gene (reference sequence). CDR3 in amino acids: CASTGDSTTDTQYF. The CDR3 DNA sequence: TGTGCTAGCACCGGAGACAGTACCACTGATACACAGTATTTT.